One and the same sample provided the 12 T cell receptor beta chains below, sequenced in a study of tumor-infiltrating lymphocytes in primary liver carcinoma. From roughly 18-30 mg of unsorted bulk tissue, DNA and RNA were co-extracted together. Researchers generated TCR beta cDNA from around 510 ng of total RNA, relying on a constant-region primer. TCR beta libraries came from three nested multiplex PCR rounds using slightly modified ARM-PCR. TRBV1-TRBV30 forward primers and a C-beta reverse primer were used in the first two PCR rounds, which each ran for about 10 cycles. One entry per CDR3 protein results from TCRdb running MiXCR on the multiplex PCR reads. The data contain approximately 100,000 distinct CDR3 sequences, about 70% of them singletons. Sequencing used liver tumor tissue from sampling region 2. Subset indicated: tumor region T2, inferior pole. The receptors shown here come from a woman aged 55 to 70 with primary liver carcinoma and hepatitis B virus infection.

Comment on this clonotype: At one of its ends the junction is not consistent with the germline gene, which may arise from a read error. The chain carries TRBV6-1 and TRBJ2-7; tentatively, D is TRBD2 (5 bases). The CDR3 is 16 residues long. The germline gives CDR1 MNHNS, CDR2 SASEGT. The CDR3 region has the DNA TGTGCCAGTAGTGAACGATCGGCGGGCCCTACCTACGAGCAGCACTTC. Its translation is CASSERSAGPTYEQHF.

This clonotype was observed a single time. In this CDR3 the conserved last residue, phenylalanine or tryptophan, is missing, so a read error is likely. The V and J genes are TRBV11-2 and TRBJ2-1; D gene uncertain. The CDR3 is 17 residues long. Germline V gene sequence: CDR1 SGHAT, CDR2 FQNNGV. Deletions cut 3 bases from V and 12 bases from J, with 27 bases between. The CDR3 DNA is TGTGCCAGCAGCTTGAATGCCGCACCACTCTCCTACGATGGGCAGTTCGTC. Its translation: CASSLNAAPLSYDGQFV.

Worth noting for this clonotype: The junction and the germline gene differ at one end; a read error may be behind it. V is TRBV6-6 and J is TRBJ1-5; the match to TRBD1 covers 8 bases. The CDR3 consists of 14 residues. Germline CDR1 MNHNY, CDR2 SVGAGI (reference sequence). Here the CDR3 DNA reads TGTGTCAGCAGTTGCCAGGGGGCTGGACAGCCCCAGCATTTT. Amino acid sequence: CVSSCQGAGQPQHF.

Notes on this clonotype: The junction departs from the called germline gene at one end, perhaps through a read error. The chain is built from TRBV6-5 and TRBJ2-1; D uncertain. This CDR3 is built from 15 residues. The germline CDR1 and CDR2 sequences are MNHEY and SVGAGI. CDR3 in DNA: TGTGCCAGCAGGGGAAGGACCTCCAACCCCAATGGGCAGTTCTTC. Its translation is CASRGRTSNPNGQFF.

The V gene is TRBV12-3 or TRBV12-4, the J gene TRBJ2-1; 9 positions agree with TRBD2. This CDR3 contains 15 residues. Here the CDR3 DNA reads TGTGACTGCACTTTGGGGCTAGCGGGACTCAATGAGCAGTTCTTC. It yields the protein CDCTLGLAGLNEQFF.

A remark on this clonotype: A read error may produce the germline difference seen at one junction end. The V call is TRBV7-2, the J call TRBJ1-2; D gene uncertain. The length of the CDR3 is 14 residues. Germline V gives CDR1 SGHTA, CDR2 FQGNSA. The CDR3 coding sequence is TGTGCCAGTAGCTTATTAGTGGATAGCTATGGCTACACCTTC. Its translation is CASSLLVDSYGYTF.

By its share, this clonotype is medium-sized. The chain carries TRBV11-3 and TRBJ1-1; 7 bases agree with TRBD1. This CDR3 has 16 residues. Losses at the gene ends were 1 base for V and 10 bases for J; bases not matched to a gene: 15. Looked up from germline, CDR1 is SGHNT and CDR2 is YENEEA. CDR3 DNA: TGTGCCAGCAGCTTAGCCCCCAGTTACGCTCAGGGGGGAGCTTTCTTT. Its protein is CASSLAPSYAQGGAFF.

Turning to this clonotype: At one of its ends the junction is not consistent with the germline gene, which may arise from a read error. CDR3 nucleotide sequence: TGTGCCAACAGCCAAAGACAGTCCTATGGCTACGCCTTC. Residues: CANSQRQSYGYAF. This chain joins TRBV14 and TRBJ1-2, with D maybe TRBD1 (5 bases). This CDR3 region has 13 residues. Germline V gene data show CDR1 as SGHDN and CDR2 as FVKESK.

This clonotype was seen a few times. One end of the junction fails to match germline, which may point to a read error. The rearrangement uses TRBV11-2 and TRBJ2-3; possibly TRBD2 for D (6 bases). The germline CDR1 and CDR2 sequences are SGHAT and FQNNGV. This CDR3 region has 15 residues. The CDR3 sequence: CASSPRRRGLDTQYF. The CDR3 DNA reads as TGTGCAAGCAGCCCACGGAGGAGGGGCTTAGATACGCAGTATTTT.

Note on this clonotype: A much larger clone lies one base from this, so it may be a read error. V and J are TRBV6-2 or TRBV6-3 and TRBJ2-7; TRBD1 agrees at 10 bases. In germline, CDR1 is MNHEY, CDR2 SVGEGT. The CDR3 contains 15 residues. For the CDR3, the DNA is TGTGCCAGCAGTCCGACCCCGACAGGGGGCTACGAGCAGTGCTTC. This translates into CASSPTPTGGYEQCF.

The rearrangement joins TRBV28 to TRBJ1-1; no clear D. Per the germline V gene, CDR1 is MDHEN and CDR2 is SYDVKM. The CDR3 totals 16 residues. V lost 7 bases, J lost 3 bases, and 21 bases lay in between. The CDR3 DNA reads TGTGCCAGCAACGGCAGATCTCCGAGGGAACACACTGAAGCTTTCTTT. Translation gives CASNGRSPREHTEAFF.

This clonotype was found many times. The chain couples TRBV5-5 to TRBJ1-2; D uncertain. V gave up 0 bases and J gave up 1 base, with 7 bases separating them. This CDR3 spans 14 amino acids. Germline assignment: CDR1 SGHKS and CDR2 YYEKEE (reference sequence). CDR3 DNA: TGTGCCAGCAGCTTGGTTGGAGATAACTATGGCTACACCTTC. Its protein is CASSLVGDNYGYTF.